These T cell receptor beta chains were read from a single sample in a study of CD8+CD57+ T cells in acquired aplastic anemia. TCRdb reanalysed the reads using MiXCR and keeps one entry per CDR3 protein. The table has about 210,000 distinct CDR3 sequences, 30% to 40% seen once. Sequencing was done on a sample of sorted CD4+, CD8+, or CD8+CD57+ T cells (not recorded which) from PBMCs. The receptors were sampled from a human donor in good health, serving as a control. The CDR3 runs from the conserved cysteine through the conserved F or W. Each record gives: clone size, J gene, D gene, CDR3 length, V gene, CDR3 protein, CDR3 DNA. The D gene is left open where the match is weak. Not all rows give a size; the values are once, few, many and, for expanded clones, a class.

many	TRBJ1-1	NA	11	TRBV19	CASIRNTEAFF	TGTGCCAGTATTCGAAACACTGAAGCTTTCTTT
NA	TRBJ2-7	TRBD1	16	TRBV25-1	CASSPRQDRALYEQYF	TGTGCCAGCTCACCCCGGCAGGACAGGGCCCTCTACGAGCAGTACTTC
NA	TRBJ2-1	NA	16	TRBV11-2	CASSLERGRNYNEQFF	TGTGCCAGCAGCTTAGAGCGGGGACGAAACTACAATGAGCAGTTCTTC
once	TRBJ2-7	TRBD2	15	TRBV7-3	CASSPTSGSFDEQYF	TGTGCCAGCAGCCCGACTAGCGGGAGTTTCGACGAGCAGTACTTC
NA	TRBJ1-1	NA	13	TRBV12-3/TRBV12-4	CASSSSGDTEAFF	TGTGCCAGCAGTTCTTCAGGGGACACTGAAGCTTTCTTT
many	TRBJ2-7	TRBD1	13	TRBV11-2	CASSSQTGTTGDF	TGTGCCAGCAGCTCGCAGACGGGGACGACAGGGGACTTC
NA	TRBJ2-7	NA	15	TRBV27	CASSRQGGGAYEQYF	TGTGCCAGCAGTCGTCAGGGGGGGGGGGCCTACGAGCAGTACTTC
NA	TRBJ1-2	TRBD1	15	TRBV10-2	CASSGQGAEGYGYTF	TGCGCCAGCAGCGGACAGGGGGCGGAAGGCTATGGCTACACCTTC
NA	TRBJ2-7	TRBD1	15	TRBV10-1	CASSRDSHPTYEQYF	TGCGCCAGCAGTCGGGACAGCCACCCTACCTACGAGCAGTACTTC
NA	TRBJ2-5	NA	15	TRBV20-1	CSARDSGGGQETQYF	TGCAGTGCTAGGGATTCCGGAGGGGGGCAAGAGACCCAGTACTTC
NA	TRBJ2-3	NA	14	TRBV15	CATSHRSGTDTQYF	TGTGCCACATCCCACCGGAGCGGCACAGATACGCAGTATTTT
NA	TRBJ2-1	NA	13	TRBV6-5	CASSYDSFNEQFF	TGTGCCAGCAGTTACGACAGTTTCAATGAGCAGTTCTTC
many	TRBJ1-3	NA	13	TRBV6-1	CASSGPTPNTIYF	TGTGCCAGCAGTGGGCCGACCCCAAACACCATATATTTT